Presented here are 7 T cell receptor beta chains from one specimen sequenced in a study of early T cells in non-severe SARS-CoV-2 infection. TCRdb fed the 5' RACE reads into MiXCR, producing one record per CDR3 protein. Altogether about 70,000 distinct CDR3 sequences are present, more than 12% being singletons, with the ten largest covering 3% to 5%. The input for sequencing was whole blood, taken at baseline. These receptors were taken from an adult who was a healthcare worker with PCR-confirmed SARS-CoV-2 infection or an uninfected control (not recorded which).

V usage is TRBV20-1 and J usage is TRBJ2-5; perhaps D is TRBD1 or TRBD2 (5 bases each). The CDR3 consists of 13 residues. Trimming took off 5 bases at V and 3 bases at J, with 13 bases between the two ends. CDR1 and CDR2 from the germline V gene are DFQATT and SNEGSKA (reference sequence). The CDR3 is CSAGVGAKETQYF. DNA for the CDR3: TGCAGTGCTGGAGTCGGGGCCAAAGAGACCCAGTACTTC.

The chain is built from TRBV5-1 and TRBJ2-7; the D gene is possibly TRBD2 (5 bases). The V gene lost 1 base and the J gene lost 7 bases, with 15 bases spanning the gap. The CDR3 extends over 14 amino acids. Germline CDR1 and CDR2: SGHRS and YFSETQ. The CDR3 DNA sequence: TGCGCCAGCAGCTTGCAGGCGGGTCCTAGGGAGCAGTACTTC. Translated: CASSLQAGPREQYF.

The chain combines TRBV18 with TRBJ1-5; D call uncertain. V was trimmed by 3 bases and J by 3 bases, leaving 12 bases between them. Germline loops: CDR1 KGHSH, CDR2 LQKENI. CDR3 length: 15 amino acids. The CDR3: CASSPAGAINQPQHF. The CDR3 DNA sequence: TGTGCCAGCTCACCGGCAGGCGCTATCAATCAGCCCCAGCATTTT.

The V and J genes are TRBV9 and TRBJ2-1; D is perhaps TRBD2 (6 bases). The germline V gene has CDR1 SGDLS and CDR2 YYNGEE. The ends were cut back, 4 bases at V and 3 bases at J, with 14 bases in the middle. There are 15 residues in the CDR3. The DNA for the CDR3 is TGTGCCAGCAGCCTCCTCCCAGCGGGCTACAATGAGCAGTTCTTC. Its translation: CASSLLPAGYNEQFF.

The V gene is TRBV5-1, the J gene TRBJ2-1, with a possible D match to TRBD1 (6 bases). Germline V CDR1 and CDR2: SGHRS, YFSETQ. Trimming pared 5 bases from V and 1 base from J, leaving 13 bases between. The CDR3 covers 15 residues. The CDR3, as DNA: TGCGCCAGCAGACTTGGGGGCCAGTCCTACAATGAGCAGTTCTTC. Its protein product is CASRLGGQSYNEQFF.

This clonotype has at least ten counts. The CDR3 ends on some other residue instead of the conserved phenylalanine or tryptophan, so this is likely a read error. The DNA is left out, because the CDR3 cannot be placed on it with certainty; the CDR3 is given as TCRdb lists it. The chain joins TRBV29-1 to TRBJ2-5; TRBD2 reflects the table's D call only, with no check against the DNA. Germline CDR1 reads SQVTM; CDR2 reads ANQGSEA. The length of the CDR3 is 8 amino acids, counting both ends. CDR3 in amino acids: CSVPGLVI.

The sample holds many counts of this clonotype. The chain is built from TRBV27 and TRBJ2-3, with 8 bases lining up with TRBD2. The V segment lost 7 bases and the J segment 5 bases; nucleotides outside the gene matches: 8. Germline CDR1 and CDR2: MNHEY and SMNVEV (reference sequence). This CDR3 comprises 14 residues. The CDR3 spells CASTLSGRIDTQYF. The CDR3, as DNA: TGTGCCAGCACCTTAAGCGGGAGAATAGATACGCAGTATTTT.